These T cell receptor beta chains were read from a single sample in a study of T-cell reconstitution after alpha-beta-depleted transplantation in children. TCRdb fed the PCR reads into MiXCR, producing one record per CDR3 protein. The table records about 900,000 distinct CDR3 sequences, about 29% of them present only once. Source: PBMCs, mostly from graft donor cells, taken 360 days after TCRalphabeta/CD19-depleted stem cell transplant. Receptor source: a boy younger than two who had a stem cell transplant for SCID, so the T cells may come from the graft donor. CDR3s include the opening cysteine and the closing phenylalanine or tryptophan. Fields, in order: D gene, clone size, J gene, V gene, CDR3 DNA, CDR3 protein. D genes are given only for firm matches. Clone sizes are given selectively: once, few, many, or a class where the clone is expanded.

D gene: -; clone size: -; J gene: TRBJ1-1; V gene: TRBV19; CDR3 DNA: TGTGCCAGTGCTCAGGGTCGTACTGAAGCTTTCTTT; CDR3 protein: CASAQGRTEAFF
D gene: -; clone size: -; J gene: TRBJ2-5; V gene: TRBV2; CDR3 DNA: TGTGCCAGCAGTGAGGACGCTTCGGAGACCCAGTACTTC; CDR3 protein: CASSEDASETQYF
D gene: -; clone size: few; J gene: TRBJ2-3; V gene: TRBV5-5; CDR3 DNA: TGTGCCAGCAGCTTGATCTTACTAGCCACAGATACGCAGTATTTT; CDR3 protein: CASSLILLATDTQYF
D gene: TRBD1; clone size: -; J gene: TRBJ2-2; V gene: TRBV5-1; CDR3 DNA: TGCGCCAGCAGCTCTGACAGGGAACGAGGATACACCGGGGAGCTGCTTTTT; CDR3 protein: CASSSDRERGYTGELLF
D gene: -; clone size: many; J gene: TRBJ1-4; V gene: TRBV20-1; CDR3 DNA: TGCAGTGCTAGGCAAGGGACTAATGAAAAACTGTTTTTT; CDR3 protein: CSARQGTNEKLFF
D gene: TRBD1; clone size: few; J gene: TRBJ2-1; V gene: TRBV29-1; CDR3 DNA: TGCAGCGCGACAGGGAATGGAAATGAGCAGTTCTTC; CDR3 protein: CSATGNGNEQFF
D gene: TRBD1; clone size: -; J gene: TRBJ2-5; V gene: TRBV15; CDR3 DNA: TGTGCCACCAGCAGGGACAGGGTGATTTCGGAGACCCAGTACTTC; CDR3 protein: CATSRDRVISETQYF
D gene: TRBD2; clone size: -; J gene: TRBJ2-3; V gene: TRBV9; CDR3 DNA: TGTGCCAGCACCACTAGCGGGGGATCGGATACGCAGTATTTT; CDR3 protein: CASTTSGGSDTQYF
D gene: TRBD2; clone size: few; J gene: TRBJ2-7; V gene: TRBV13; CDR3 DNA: TGTGCCAGCAGCTTAGAACCTAGCGGCACCTACGAGCAGTACTTC; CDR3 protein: CASSLEPSGTYEQYF
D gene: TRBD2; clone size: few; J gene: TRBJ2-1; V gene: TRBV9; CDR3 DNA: TGTGCCAGCAGCGGTATGGGACTAGCGGTGGACTTC; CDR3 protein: CASSGMGLAVDF
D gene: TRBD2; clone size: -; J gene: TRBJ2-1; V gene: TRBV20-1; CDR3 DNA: TGCTGTGCTAGAGATCCAAGCGGGGGGAACTACAATGAGCAGTTCTTC; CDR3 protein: CCARDPSGGNYNEQFF
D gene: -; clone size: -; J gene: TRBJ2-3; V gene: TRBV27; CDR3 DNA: TGTGCCAGCAGTTTTGGGCCTCGCACAGATACGCAGTATTTT; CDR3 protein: CASSFGPRTDTQYF
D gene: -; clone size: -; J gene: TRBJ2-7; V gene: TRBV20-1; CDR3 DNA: TGCAGTGCTAGAGATGTCAGTCCAGGGCAGTACTTC; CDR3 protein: CSARDVSPGQYF
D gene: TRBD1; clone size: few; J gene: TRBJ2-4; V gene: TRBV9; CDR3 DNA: TGTGCCAGCAGCGTAGCTACGGGGGGACAGGGCGTCATTCAGTACTTC; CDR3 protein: CASSVATGGQGVIQYF
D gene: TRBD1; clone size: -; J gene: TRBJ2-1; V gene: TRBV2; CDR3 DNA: TGTGCCAGCGCCCCTCCTGACAGGGGAAGGAATGAGCAGTTCTTC; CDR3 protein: CASAPPDRGRNEQFF
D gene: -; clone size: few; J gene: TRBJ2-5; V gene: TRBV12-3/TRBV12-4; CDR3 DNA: TGTGCCAGCAGTTTATATCTGTTCCAAGAGACCCAGTACTTC; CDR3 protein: CASSLYLFQETQYF
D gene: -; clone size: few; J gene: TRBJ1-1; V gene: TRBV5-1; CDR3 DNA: TGCGCCAGCAGCTTGCGCCTGGGGAACACTGAAGCTTTCTTT; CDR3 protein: CASSLRLGNTEAFF
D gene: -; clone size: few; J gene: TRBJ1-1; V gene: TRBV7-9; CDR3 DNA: TGTGCCAGCAGCTTGACTGTGATCGAAGAAGCTTTCTTT; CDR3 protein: CASSLTVIEEAFF
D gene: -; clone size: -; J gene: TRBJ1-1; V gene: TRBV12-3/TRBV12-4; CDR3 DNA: TGTGCCAGCAGTTTCGGCAGGGGTGAAGCTTTCTTT; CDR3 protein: CASSFGRGEAFF
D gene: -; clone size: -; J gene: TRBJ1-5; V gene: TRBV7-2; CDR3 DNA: TGTGCCAGCAGCTTAAGAGACATGTTACATCAGCCCCAGCATTTT; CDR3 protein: CASSLRDMLHQPQHF
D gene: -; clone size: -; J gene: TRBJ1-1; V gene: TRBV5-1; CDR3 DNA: TGCGCCAGCAGCTTGGACGGATTGATGAACACTGAAGCTTTCTTT; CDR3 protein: CASSLDGLMNTEAFF
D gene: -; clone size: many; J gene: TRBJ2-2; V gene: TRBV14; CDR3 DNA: TGTGCCAGCAGCCAACAGGCGATCCCCGGGGAGCTGTTTTTT; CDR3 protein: CASSQQAIPGELFF
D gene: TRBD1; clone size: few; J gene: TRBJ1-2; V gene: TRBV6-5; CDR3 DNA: TGTGCCAGCAGTTACCCGACAGGGAACTATGGCTACACCTTC; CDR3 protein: CASSYPTGNYGYTF
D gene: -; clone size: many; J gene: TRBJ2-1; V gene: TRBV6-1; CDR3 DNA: TGTGCCAGCAGCAGGGGTCGGAACAATGAGCAGTTCTTC; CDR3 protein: CASSRGRNNEQFF
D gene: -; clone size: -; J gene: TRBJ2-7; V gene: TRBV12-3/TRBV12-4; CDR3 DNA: TGTGCCAGCGGCCGGGAACACTACGAGCAGTACTTC; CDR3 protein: CASGREHYEQYF
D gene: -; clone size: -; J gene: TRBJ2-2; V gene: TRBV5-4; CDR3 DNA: TGTGCCAGCAGCTTTAGGTACAGGGAACACACCGGGGAGCTGTTTTTT; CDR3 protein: CASSFRYREHTGELFF
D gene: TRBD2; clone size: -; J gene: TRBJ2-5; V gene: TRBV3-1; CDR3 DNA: TGTGCCAGCAGCCAAAGGATTAGCGGGGGGCAAGAGACCCAGTACTTC; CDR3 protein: CASSQRISGGQETQYF
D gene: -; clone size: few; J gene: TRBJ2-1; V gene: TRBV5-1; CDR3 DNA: TGCGCCAGCAGCCAGACGGTCAATGAGCAGTTCTTC; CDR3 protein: CASSQTVNEQFF
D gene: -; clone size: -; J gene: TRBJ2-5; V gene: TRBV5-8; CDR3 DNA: TGTGCCAGCAGCTTAAGATGGCTAAGGACAGGACTAAAGACCCAGTACTTC; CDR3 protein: CASSLRWLRTGLKTQYF
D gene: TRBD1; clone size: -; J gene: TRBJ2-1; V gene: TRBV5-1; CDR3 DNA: TGCGCCAGCAGCACCACAGGGGACTCCTACAATGAGCAGTTCTTC; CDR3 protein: CASSTTGDSYNEQFF
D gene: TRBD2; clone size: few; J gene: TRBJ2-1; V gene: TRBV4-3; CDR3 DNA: TGCGCCAGCAGCCAAGATTCTAGCGGGGGCCGTAACAATGAGCAGTTCTTC; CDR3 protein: CASSQDSSGGRNNEQFF
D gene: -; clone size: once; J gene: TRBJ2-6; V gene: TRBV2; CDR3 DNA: TGTGCCAGCCGCTTTGGGAAAGCCGGGGCCAACGTCCTGACTTTC; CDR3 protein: CASRFGKAGANVLTF
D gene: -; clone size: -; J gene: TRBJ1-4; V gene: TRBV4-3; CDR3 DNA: TGCGCCAGCAGCCTCTCAACTAATGAAAAACTGTTTTTT; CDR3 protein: CASSLSTNEKLFF
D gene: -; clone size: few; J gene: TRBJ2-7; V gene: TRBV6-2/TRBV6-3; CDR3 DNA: TGTGCCAGCAGTTACTCGGGAGTGCGGGGCAGAGCCTACGAGCAGTACTTC; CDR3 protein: CASSYSGVRGRAYEQYF
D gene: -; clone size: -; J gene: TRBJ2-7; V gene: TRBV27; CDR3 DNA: TGTGCCAGCAGTTTTGGGCCGCTCTACGAGCAGTACTTC; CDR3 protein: CASSFGPLYEQYF
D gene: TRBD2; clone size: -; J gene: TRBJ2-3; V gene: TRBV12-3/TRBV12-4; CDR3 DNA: TGTGCCAGCAGTCCGGGGACTAGCGGGGGCGCGGGAGATACGCAGTATTTT; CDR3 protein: CASSPGTSGGAGDTQYF
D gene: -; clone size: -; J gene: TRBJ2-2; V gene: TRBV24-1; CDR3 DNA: TGTGCCACCAGTGATTCACGGAGGACCGGGGAGCTGTTTTTT; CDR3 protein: CATSDSRRTGELFF
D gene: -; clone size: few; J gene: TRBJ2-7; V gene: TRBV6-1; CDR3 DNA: TGTGCCAGCACCCTAGCGCGTTACGAGCAGTACTTC; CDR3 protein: CASTLARYEQYF
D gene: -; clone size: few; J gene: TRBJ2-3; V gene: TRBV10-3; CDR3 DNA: TGTGCCATCAGTGAGTCATCGAGGTCTGATACGCAGTATTTT; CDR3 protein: CAISESSRSDTQYF
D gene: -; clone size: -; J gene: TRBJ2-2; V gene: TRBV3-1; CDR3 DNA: TGTGCCAGCAGCCAAGTACGGAGGCTCGGCACCGGGGAGCTGTTTTTT; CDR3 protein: CASSQVRRLGTGELFF
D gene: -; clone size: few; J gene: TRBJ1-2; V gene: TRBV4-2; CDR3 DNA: TGTGCCAGCAGCCAAGATACGCGGTCTGGCTACACCTTC; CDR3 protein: CASSQDTRSGYTF
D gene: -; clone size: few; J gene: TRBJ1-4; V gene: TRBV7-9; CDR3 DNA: TGTGCCAGCAGCTTAGACGGGGGCCTCAGTAATGAAAAACTGTTTTTT; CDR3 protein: CASSLDGGLSNEKLFF
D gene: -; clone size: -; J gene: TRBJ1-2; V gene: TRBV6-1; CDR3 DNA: TGTGCCAGCAGTGGAGTATCGGCTGGCTACACCTTC; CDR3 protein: CASSGVSAGYTF
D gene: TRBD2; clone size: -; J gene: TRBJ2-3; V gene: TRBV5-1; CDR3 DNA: TGCGCCAGCAGCTTGCGGCTAGCGGGGGGGCCAGCAGATACGCAGTATTTT; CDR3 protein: CASSLRLAGGPADTQYF
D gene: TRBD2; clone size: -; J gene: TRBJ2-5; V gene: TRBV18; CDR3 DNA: TGTGCCAGCACGGGACTAGCGGGGGATCAAGAGACCCAGTACTTC; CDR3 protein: CASTGLAGDQETQYF
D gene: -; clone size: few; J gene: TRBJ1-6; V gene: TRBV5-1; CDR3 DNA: TGCGCCAGCAGCCCACGAGGGACCGTCTATAATTCACCCCTCCACTTT; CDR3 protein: CASSPRGTVYNSPLHF